The sequence of this T cell receptor (beta chain) was determined in a study of radiotherapy plus CTLA-4 blockade in lung cancer. This table comes from immunoSEQ multiplex PCR, and its TCRdb copy is limited to in-frame clones, with some not included. The table shows 35,000 to 55,000 clones, with approximately 67% occurring only once. This CDR3 is 14 amino acids long. The germline V gene encodes CDR1 MGHDK and CDR2 SYGVNS. V shed 4 bases, J shed 11 bases, and the junction held 13 bases outside the gene matches. Material: peripheral blood, obtained from a patient treated with radiotherapy plus ipilimumab. This chain uses TRBV25-1 with TRBJ1-1, with 7 positions matching TRBD1. The clonotype was recovered from a human donor with non-small cell lung cancer who had a partial response to radiotherapy plus ipilimumab. CDR3 sequence: CASSGARQGVRAFF. The CDR3 nucleotides are TGTGCCAGCAGTGGCGCAAGACAGGGCGTTCGGGCTTTCTTT.